The present entry profiles one T cell receptor beta chain with its context. The sample belongs to a study of CDR3 diversity in severe acne. TCRdb independently ran MiXCR on the PCR reads; one entry per CDR3 protein. In the table there are more than 85,000 distinct CDR3 sequences, approximately 47% of which are singletons. The CDR3 contains 15 residues. Trimming removed 5 bases at V and 2 bases at J, with 16 bases between. The germline V gene has CDR1 SGHTA and CDR2 FQGNSA. This sequence was found in a male donor with acne. The chain uses TRBV7-2 and TRBJ2-7; tentative D call: TRBD1 (5 bases). Sequencing used blood. The CDR3 loop is CASSQGWLEPYEQYF. CDR3 sequence (DNA): TGTGCCAGCAGCCAGGGTTGGCTGGAACCCTACGAGCAGTACTTC.